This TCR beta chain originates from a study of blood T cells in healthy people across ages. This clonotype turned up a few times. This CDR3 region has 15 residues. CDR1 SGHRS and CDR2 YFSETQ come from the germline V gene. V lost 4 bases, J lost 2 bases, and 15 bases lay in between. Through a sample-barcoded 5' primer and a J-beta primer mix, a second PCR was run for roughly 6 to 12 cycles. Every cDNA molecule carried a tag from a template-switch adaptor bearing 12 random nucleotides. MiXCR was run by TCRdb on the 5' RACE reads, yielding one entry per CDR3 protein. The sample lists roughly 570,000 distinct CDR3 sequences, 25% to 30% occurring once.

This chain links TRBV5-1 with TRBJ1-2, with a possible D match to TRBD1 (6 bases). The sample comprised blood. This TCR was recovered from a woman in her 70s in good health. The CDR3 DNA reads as TGCGCCAGCAGCCTACCGGGACAAGAAAACTATGGCTACACCTTC. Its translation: CASSLPGQENYGYTF. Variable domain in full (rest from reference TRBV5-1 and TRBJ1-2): KAGVTQTPRYLIKTRGQQVTLSCSPISGHRSVSWYQQTPGQGLQFLFEYFSETQRNKGNFPGRFSGRQFSNSRSEMNVSTLELGDSALYLCASSLPGQENYGYTFGSGTRLTVV.